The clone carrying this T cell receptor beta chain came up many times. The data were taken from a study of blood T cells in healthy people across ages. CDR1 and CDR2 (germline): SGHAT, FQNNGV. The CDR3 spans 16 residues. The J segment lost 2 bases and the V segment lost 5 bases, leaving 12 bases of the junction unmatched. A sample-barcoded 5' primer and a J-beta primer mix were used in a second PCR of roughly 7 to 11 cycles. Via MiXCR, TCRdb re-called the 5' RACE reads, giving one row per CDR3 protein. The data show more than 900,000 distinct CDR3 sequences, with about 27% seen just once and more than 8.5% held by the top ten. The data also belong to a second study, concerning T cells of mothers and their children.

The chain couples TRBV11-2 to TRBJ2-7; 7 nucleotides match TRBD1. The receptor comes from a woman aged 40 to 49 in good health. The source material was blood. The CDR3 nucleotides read TGTGCCAGCAGCCCAATCGGCCGGACAGGACCCTACGAGCAGTACTTC. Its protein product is CASSPIGRTGPYEQYF.